The next 20 T cell receptor beta chains were all read from a single sample in a study of PD-L1 blockade in urothelial cancer. Time point of the sample: pretreatment peripheral blood. Repertoires were generated with immunoSEQ multiplex PCR, while TCRdb's copy carries only in-frame clones and drops some. The sample records under 95,000 clones, roughly 84% being singletons. Here the sequenced sample was PBMCs, taken around atezolizumab (anti-PD-L1) treatment. These receptors all come from a man in his sixties with urothelial cancer.

V is TRBV7-9 and J is TRBJ1-2, with D perhaps matching TRBD1 (5 bases). Germline lookup yields CDR1 SEHNR and CDR2 FQNEAQ (reference sequence). V shed 5 bases and J shed 4 bases, with 8 bases lying between them. This CDR3 has 12 amino acids. The CDR3 coding sequence is TGTGCCAGCAGCACGGGGGTCTATGGCTACACCTTC. Amino acid sequence: CASSTGVYGYTF.

The chain carries TRBV9 and TRBJ2-7; D may be TRBD2 (6 bases). CDR1 is SGDLS, CDR2 YYNGEE, per germline. Trimming shortened V by 4 bases and J by 2 bases, and 13 bases separated the two germline ends. The CDR3 extends over 14 amino acids. The CDR3 DNA follows: TGTGCCAGCAGCCCGCTCGCGGGGACCTACGAGCAGTACTTC. Protein: CASSPLAGTYEQYF.

The chain links TRBV7-2 to TRBJ2-1, with D tentatively TRBD2 (6 bases). V gave up 6 bases and J gave up 8 bases, with 14 bases separating them. This CDR3 region has 13 residues. Germline V CDR1 and CDR2: SGHTA, FQGNSA. CDR3: CASRGGPHDEQFF. CDR3 in DNA: TGTGCCAGCAGGGGGGGACCTCACGATGAGCAGTTCTTC. The full variable domain, with the rest looked up from reference TRBV7-2 and TRBJ2-1, is GAGVSQSPSNKVTEKGKDVELRCDPISGHTALYWYRQSLGQGLEFLIYFQGNSAPDKSGLPSDRFSAERTGGSVSTLTIQRTQQEDSAVYLCASRGGPHDEQFFGPGTRLTVL.

The rearrangement uses TRBV7-2 and TRBJ1-1; perhaps TRBD1 as D (6 bases). Trimming cost V 7 bases and J 4 bases, with 16 bases left between them. CDR3 size: 14 residues. Germline V gives CDR1 SGHTA, CDR2 FQGNSA. The CDR3 DNA sequence: TGTGCCAGCACGCCACAGGGTGGGAGCACTGAAGCTTTCTTT. This gives the protein CASTPQGGSTEAFF.

The chain joins TRBV1 to TRBJ2-1; the table gives TRBD2 as D, unverified against the DNA. TRBV1 is a pseudogene segment. The CDR3 is 13 residues long. CDR3 nucleotides: TGCACCAGCAGCCCCAGGCGGGGGAATGAGCAGTTCTTC. Encoded protein: CTSSPRRGNEQFF.

The chain couples TRBV30 to TRBJ1-5; D gene unclear. Looked up from germline, CDR1 is GTSNPN and CDR2 is SVGIG (reference sequence). With 4 bases removed from V and 0 bases from J, the gap between germline ends came to 7 bases. The CDR3 runs to 13 residues. The CDR3: CAWNRDSNQPQHF. The CDR3 DNA reads TGTGCCTGGAACCGAGATAGCAATCAGCCCCAGCATTTT.

Note on this clone: An end of the junction does not agree with germline; a read error may underlie this. The V gene is TRBV28, the J gene TRBJ1-5; the D gene is possibly TRBD1 (6 bases). This CDR3 region has 13 residues. Germline values: CDR1 MDHEN, CDR2 SYDVKM. The CDR3 DNA follows: TGTGCCAACAGTCGGGGGGCAAGCCAGCCCCAGCATTTT. Its protein is CANSRGASQPQHF.

The V call is TRBV9, the J call TRBJ2-1, with 10 bases lining up with TRBD2. Losses at the gene ends were 0 bases for V and 4 bases for J; bases not matched to a gene: 1. The V gene's germline CDR1 is SGDLS and CDR2 YYNGEE. This CDR3 contains 15 residues. As DNA, the CDR3 is TGTGCCAGCAGCGTAGGTAGCGGGGGGTACAATGAGCAGTTCTTC. Translating gives CASSVGSGGYNEQFF.

The chain links TRBV7-2 to TRBJ2-3; perhaps TRBD2 as D (5 bases). The V gene lost 1 base and the J gene lost 4 bases, with 12 bases spanning the gap. This CDR3 contains 15 residues. The germline V gene encodes CDR1 SGHTA and CDR2 FQGNSA. CDR3 protein: CASSLGSVRSDTQYF. Here the CDR3 DNA reads TGTGCCAGCAGCTTAGGTAGCGTTAGGTCAGATACGCAGTATTTT.

The table lists this clone with a few counts. CDR3 nucleotide sequence: TGCGCCAGCAGTGAGTCGAACTCCCCAAGGCAGTTCTTC. Translated, it gives CASSESNSPRQFF. V and J are TRBV10-1 and TRBJ2-1; D uncertain. V dropped 0 bases and J dropped 12 bases, with 12 bases sitting between them. The length of the CDR3 is 13 residues. Germline-derived CDR1 and CDR2 are WNHNN and SYGVQD (reference sequence).

This clone was recorded once. The chain employs TRBV6-5 and TRBJ2-2, with D perhaps TRBD1 (5 bases). The CDR3 consists of 13 residues. Germline CDR1 is MNHEY and CDR2 is SVGAGI. The ends were cut back, 8 bases at V and 4 bases at J, with 11 bases in the middle. The chain's CDR3 is CASGADVTGELFF. CDR3 in DNA: TGTGCCAGCGGGGCTGATGTCACCGGGGAGCTGTTTTTT.

The chain recombines TRBV7-6 with TRBJ1-3, with D unresolved. The CDR3 length is 14 residues. Germline V gene lookup returns CDR1 SGHVS and CDR2 FNYEAQ. Trimming cost V 2 bases and J 4 bases, with 9 bases left between them. The CDR3 coding sequence is TGTGCCAGCAGCTTATCCCTACGCGGAAACACCATATATTTT. It is translated as CASSLSLRGNTIYF.

The chain combines TRBV2 with TRBJ1-3; D is ambiguous. Germline CDR1 reads SNHLY; CDR2 reads FYNNEI. V was clipped by 0 bases and J by 1 base, with 16 bases between them. This CDR3 has 18 amino acids. The CDR3 DNA reads as TGTGCCAGCAGTGAAGCGCTTCTGCCAGGCAGTTCTGGAAACACCATATATTTT. Translation gives CASSEALLPGSSGNTIYF.

V and J are TRBV7-2 and TRBJ2-1, with 9 positions matching TRBD2. CDR1 is SGHTA and CDR2 is FQGNSA in the germline V gene. The CDR3 sequence is 16 residues long. Trimming took 4 bases from V and 5 from J; bases not matched to a gene: 9. The CDR3 nucleotides read TGTGCCAGCAGCTCCCCGCTAGCGGGAAGAAACAATGAGCAGTTCTTC. Its protein product is CASSSPLAGRNNEQFF.

V is TRBV30 and J is TRBJ2-1, with 8 bases that match TRBD1. Trimming removed 0 bases from V and 5 bases from J; junction bases left unmatched: 15. This CDR3 is built from 18 residues. CDR1 is GTSNPN and CDR2 is SVGIG in the germline V gene (reference sequence). This CDR3 is CAWSVRETGVGRHNEQFF. The DNA of the CDR3 is TGTGCCTGGAGTGTACGGGAGACAGGGGTTGGGCGCCACAATGAGCAGTTCTTC. Together with reference TRBV30 and TRBJ2-1, the CDR3 gives the full variable domain: SQTIHQWPATLVQPVGSPLSLECTVEGTSNPNLYWYRQAAGRGLQLLFYSVGIGQISSEVPQNLSASRPQDRQFILSSKKLLLSDSGFYLCAWSVRETGVGRHNEQFFGPGTRLTVL.

DNA for the CDR3: TGTGCCAGCAGCTTAACGACGGCGCGCGGGAACACCGGGGAGCTGTTTTTT. Translating gives CASSLTTARGNTGELFF. This rearrangement joins TRBV7-9 to TRBJ2-2; unclear D gene. This CDR3 is built from 17 residues. The germline V gene has CDR1 SEHNR and CDR2 FQNEAQ (reference sequence). The V end was cut by 2 bases, the J end by 1 base, with 14 bases between.

This clone was found a few times. The junction departs from the called germline gene at one end, perhaps through a read error. The chain uses TRBV7-9 and TRBJ1-2; 7 nucleotides match TRBD1. CDR1 and CDR2 from the germline V gene are SEHNR and FQNEAQ (reference sequence). This CDR3 is built from 13 residues. CDR3 amino acids: CASSLGTDYGYTF. The CDR3 DNA reads TGTGCCAGCAGTTTAGGGACAGACTATGGCTACACCTTC.

The V call is TRBV6-6, the J call TRBJ1-1; the D is unclear. The ends were cut back, 11 bases at V and 0 bases at J, with 13 bases in the middle. The CDR3 is 13 amino acids. The germline CDR1 and CDR2 sequences are MNHNY and SVGAGI (reference sequence). As DNA, the CDR3 is TGTGCCGTGGCCAGGCAGTTGAACACTGAAGCTTTCTTT. Protein: CAVARQLNTEAFF.

The rearrangement uses TRBV18 and TRBJ1-5; the match to TRBD1 covers 9 bases. This CDR3 has 15 amino acids. Germline V CDR1 and CDR2: KGHSH, LQKENI. With V trimmed by 5 bases and J by 2 bases, 4 bases remained unmatched. CDR3 sequence (DNA): TGTGCCAGCTCAAGCGACAGGGGGGGCAATCAGCCCCAGCATTTT. Translated: CASSSDRGGNQPQHF. The full variable domain, its missing parts supplied by reference TRBV18 and TRBJ1-5, is NAGVMQNPRHLVRRRGQEARLRCSPMKGHSHVYWYRQLPEEGLKFMVYLQKENIIDESGMPKERFSAEFPKEGPSILRIQQVVRGDSAAYFCASSSDRGGNQPQHFGDGTRLSIL.

The V call is TRBV5-6, the J call TRBJ2-7, with 9 bases lining up with TRBD2. This CDR3 contains 14 residues. V shed 7 bases, J shed 5 bases, and the junction held 10 bases outside the gene matches. Germline V gene data show CDR1 as SGHDT and CDR2 as YYEEEE. This CDR3 reads CASGHSGSIHEQYF. The CDR3 DNA follows: TGTGCCAGCGGCCATAGCGGGAGTATCCACGAGCAGTACTTC.